Listed below are T cell receptor beta chains from one sample, sequenced in a study of PD-1 blockade in classical Hodgkin lymphoma. Data came from immunoSEQ multiplex PCR; TCRdb stores just in-frame clones and leaves some out. The table has 95,000 to 120,000 clones, 70% to 90% seen once. This sample comprised peripheral blood mononuclear cells (PBMCs), obtained before the second cycle of nivolumab. All receptors derive from a human donor with classical Hodgkin lymphoma. Both conserved end residues are part of each CDR3. Fields, in order: D gene, V gene, clone size, J gene, CDR3 DNA, CDR3 protein. The D gene is left open where the match is weak. Expanded clones get a size class; other rows say once, few or many, or leave the size out.

>NA|TRBV5-1|NA|TRBJ1-1
TGCGCCAGCAGCACCCGACGGGTGGGCCCTGAAGCTTTCTTT
CASSTRRVGPEAFF
>NA|TRBV11-2|NA|TRBJ1-3
TGTGCCAGCAGCGTGGGAAACACCATATATTTT
CASSVGNTIYF
>NA|TRBV7-9|NA|TRBJ1-4
TGTGCCAGCAGCCCCCCCCGGTTAAATGAAAAACTGTTTTTT
CASSPPRLNEKLFF
>NA|TRBV6-5|NA|TRBJ1-2
TGTGCCAGCACCCGGGCAGGTATTGGAAAGGATGGCTACACCTTC
CASTRAGIGKDGYTF
>TRBD2|TRBV7-2|NA|TRBJ2-1
TGTGCCAGCAGCTTAGTTCTAGCGGGAGTAGGAAATGAGCAGTTCTTC
CASSLVLAGVGNEQFF
>TRBD1|TRBV6-1|once|TRBJ2-7
TGTGCCAGCAGTAAAGAAAGGGGGACAGGGTCCTACGAGCAGTACTTC
CASSKERGTGSYEQYF
>NA|TRBV25-1|NA|TRBJ2-7
TGTGCCAGCAGTGATCAGAGTTTCTACGAGCAGTACTTC
CASSDQSFYEQYF
>TRBD1|TRBV7-2|once|TRBJ2-1
TGTGCCAGCAGCTTAGATTTTACAGGGGGCAATGAGCAGTTCTTC
CASSLDFTGGNEQFF
>TRBD2|TRBV7-2|NA|TRBJ2-7
TGTGCCAGCAGCTCGCTCCGGGGGACTAGCGGGAGGGTGTACTTC
CASSSLRGTSGRVYF
>NA|TRBV19|NA|TRBJ2-1
TGTGCCAGTATGGCGGGCGTCCCGTACAATGAGCAGTTCTTC
CASMAGVPYNEQFF
>TRBD1|TRBV27|few|TRBJ1-2
TGTGCCAGCAGTTTAGGATCGACAGGGCTCTATGGCTACACCTTC
CASSLGSTGLYGYTF
>TRBD2|TRBV7-9|NA|TRBJ2-7
TGTGCCAGCAGCTTAGCAAGGACTAGCGGGGATTCCTACGAGCAGTACTTC
CASSLARTSGDSYEQYF
>NA|TRBV19|once|TRBJ1-5
TGTGCCAGTAGTATGTTACAGCTCAATCAGCCCCAGCATTTT
CASSMLQLNQPQHF
>TRBD2|TRBV7-6|NA|TRBJ2-1
TGTGCCAGCAGCCCTGGGGCGTCGGGAGGTGACCCTGGTGAGCAGTTCTTC
CASSPGASGGDPGEQFF
>NA|TRBV29-1|NA|TRBJ2-5
TGCAGCGTTGCCCAGGGAGAGACCCAGTACTTC
CSVAQGETQYF
>NA|TRBV5-1|NA|TRBJ1-1
TGCGCCAGCAGCCCGGGGGGGAGCAAGAACACTGAAGCTTTCTTT
CASSPGGSKNTEAFF
>NA|TRBV19|NA|TRBJ2-7
TGTGCCAGTAGCGGGGACTCCTACGAGCAGTACTTC
CASSGDSYEQYF
>NA|TRBV6-5|NA|TRBJ2-3
TGTGCCAGCAGCCGATCAGATACGCAGTATTTT
CASSRSDTQYF
>NA|TRBV11-1|once|TRBJ1-1
TGTGCCAGAGGACCCGGGAGGGAGAACACTGAAGCTTTCTTT
CARGPGRENTEAFF
>NA|TRBV4-3|NA|TRBJ2-1
TGCGCCAGCAGCCAAGCCTCCCCAGTTAATGAGCAGTTCTTC
CASSQASPVNEQFF
>TRBD1|TRBV19|NA|TRBJ2-3
TGTGCCAGTACCGCCGGGACAGCAATAGATACGCAGTATTTT
CASTAGTAIDTQYF
>NA|TRBV29-1|NA|TRBJ2-1
TGCAGCGTCGTGTCCGTGGGTACTAGTAAGGATGAGCAGTTCTTC
CSVVSVGTSKDEQFF
>NA|TRBV6-5|NA|TRBJ1-5
TGTGCCAGCAGCACCAATCAGCCCCAGCATTTT
CASSTNQPQHF
>NA|TRBV14|NA|TRBJ1-2
TGTGCCAGCAGCCCCCAGGGTGACTATGGCTACACCTTC
CASSPQGDYGYTF
>NA|TRBV29-1|NA|TRBJ2-3
TGCAGCGCGGACATCCACACCCAAAATACGCAGTATTTT
CSADIHTQNTQYF
>NA|TRBV5-6|once|TRBJ1-5
TGTGCCAGCAGCTTGGGACCGTTTAGCAATCAGCCCCAGCATTTT
CASSLGPFSNQPQHF
>NA|TRBV30|few|TRBJ1-1
TGTGCCTGGAAGGGTCGGAAGTTGGACAACACTGAAGCTTTCTTT
CAWKGRKLDNTEAFF
>NA|TRBV19|few|TRBJ2-7
TGTGCCAGTATCGGCAGGTTAAACGAGCAGTACTTC
CASIGRLNEQYF